This T cell receptor beta chain was recovered during a study of T cell changes during pregnancy in multiple sclerosis. Here immunoSEQ multiplex PCR was the method, and the copy in TCRdb shows in-frame clones only, minus some. Found here are 40,000 to 50,000 clones, 91% of them singletons; the top ten hold about 10%. V lost 5 bases, J lost 11 bases, and 11 bases stayed unmatched. In germline, CDR1 is SEHNR, CDR2 FQNEAQ (reference sequence). CDR3 size: 13 residues. The input for sequencing was CD8+ T cells from peripheral blood mononuclear cells, taken after pregnancy. The genes are TRBV7-9 and TRBJ2-7; 8 bases map to TRBD1. The receptor's source is a female donor with multiple sclerosis, enrolled in a pregnancy study. The CDR3 nucleotides read TGTGCCAGCAGCCCTCCGGAGAAGACAGGGGAGTACTTC. Protein product: CASSPPEKTGEYF. The full variable domain, completed using reference TRBV7-9 and TRBJ2-7, is DTGVSQNPRHKITKRGQNVTFRCDPISEHNRLYWYRQTLGQGPEFLTYFQNEAQLEKSRLLSDRFSAERPKGSFSTLEIQRTEQGDSAMYLCASSPPEKTGEYFGPGTRLTVT.